The present T cell receptor beta chain was sequenced within a study of control samples from healthy donors and cancer patients. Clones were read by immunoSEQ multiplex PCR, and TCRdb kept only the in-frame ones, dropping some. This table has 150,000 or so clones, over 85% appearing once. This CDR3 spans 12 amino acids. The V end was cut by 4 bases, the J end by 4 bases, with 6 bases between. The germline gives CDR1 SGDLS, CDR2 YYNGEE. The chain is built from TRBV9 and TRBJ1-5; unclear D gene. The TCR was taken from a man younger than 35 in good health. The sample taken for sequencing was blood. This CDR3 reads CASSSENQPQHF. Here the CDR3 DNA reads TGTGCCAGCAGCTCCGAAAATCAGCCCCAGCATTTT.